These 21 T cell receptor beta chains share one sample of origin, sequenced in a study of blood T cell repertoires in COVID-19. The table came from immunoSEQ multiplex PCR; TCRdb's copy has only in-frame clones and leaves some out. The sample has approximately 60,000 clones; roughly 80% are singletons. The sequencing sample was made of peripheral blood. The source of these receptors is a man aged 60 to 69 with acute or convalescent COVID-19.

The chain is built from TRBV4-3 and TRBJ1-6; 9 bases match TRBD1. The CDR3 is 16 residues long. Trimming cost V 0 bases and J 8 bases; bases outside gene matches: 5. Germline CDR1 LGHNA, CDR2 YSLEER. As DNA, the CDR3 is TGCGCCAGCAGCCAAGATCAGGGACAGGGCGATTCACCCCTCCACTTT. Amino acid sequence: CASSQDQGQGDSPLHF.

This clone was picked up one time. This chain uses TRBV7-3 with TRBJ2-3; a weak D match, TRBD2 (6 bases). Germline lookup yields CDR1 SGHTA and CDR2 FQGTGA. The CDR3 contains 15 residues. Deletions cut 1 base from V and 7 bases from J, with 15 bases between. The CDR3 is CASSLMGGTANTQYF. In nucleotides, the CDR3 is TGTGCCAGCAGCTTAATGGGCGGGACGGCGAATACGCAGTATTTT.

The genes are TRBV6-5 and TRBJ1-4; 9 bases agree with TRBD1. The CDR3 has 14 amino acids. V dropped 6 bases and J dropped 8; count of bases not matched to a gene: 7. The germline gives CDR1 MNHEY, CDR2 SVGAGI. CDR3 loop: CASSSGQGEEKLFF. CDR3 nucleotide sequence: TGTGCCAGCAGCTCGGGACAGGGAGAAGAAAAACTGTTTTTT.

The J gene is TRBJ2-7, the V gene TRBV7-2, with a possible D match to TRBD1 (6 bases). CDR3 length equals 13 residues. V lost 4 bases to trimming and J lost 4 bases, with 11 bases between them. Per germline, CDR1 SGHTA and CDR2 FQGNSA. CDR3 nucleotide sequence: TGTGCCAGCAGCTCAACCGGACAGTACGAGCAGTACTTC. This sequence encodes CASSSTGQYEQYF. The entire variable domain, with the rest obtained from reference TRBV7-2 and TRBJ2-7, is as follows: GAGVSQSPSNKVTEKGKDVELRCDPISGHTALYWYRQSLGQGLEFLIYFQGNSAPDKSGLPSDRFSAERTGGSVSTLTIQRTQQEDSAVYLCASSSTGQYEQYFGPGTRLTVT.

This clone was counted between two and nine times. The V and J genes are TRBV24-1 and TRBJ1-1; weak D call: TRBD1 (6 bases). The V gene lost 7 bases and the J gene lost 1 base, with 12 bases spanning the gap. The CDR3 length is 14 residues. Germline lookup yields CDR1 KGHDR and CDR2 SFDVKD. CDR3 loop: CATRVGAGNTEAFF. In DNA, the CDR3 is TGTGCCACCAGGGTGGGGGCTGGGAACACTGAAGCTTTCTTT.

This chain connects TRBV9 to TRBJ1-1; D uncertain. The V gene's germline CDR1 is SGDLS and CDR2 YYNGEE. The CDR3 extends over 13 amino acids. The germline V and J ends were trimmed by 0 bases and 1 base, with 4 bases remaining between them. For the CDR3, the DNA is TGTGCCAGCAGCGTAGGGGCGAACACTGAAGCTTTCTTT. Amino acid sequence: CASSVGANTEAFF.

This clone was seen a few times. DNA for the CDR3: TGTGCCAGCAGCCAGCTGGGGGCGCCGGGCCCCGAGCAGTACTTC. Translated, it gives CASSQLGAPGPEQYF. V is TRBV14 and J is TRBJ2-7; D is perhaps TRBD1 (6 bases). The germline gives CDR1 SGHDN, CDR2 FVKESK. This CDR3 has 15 amino acids. The V end lost 3 bases, the J end lost 6 bases, and 18 bases lay between the germline ends.

V is TRBV5-1 and J is TRBJ2-7; 7 bases fit TRBD2. Unmatched junction bases numbered 10, after V lost 0 bases and J lost 7 bases. The CDR3 covers 15 residues. CDR1 is SGHRS and CDR2 is YFSETQ in the germline V gene. CDR3 loop: CASSLGAGNLLEQYF. The CDR3 nucleotides read TGCGCCAGCAGCTTGGGAGCGGGAAATCTCCTGGAGCAGTACTTC. The full variable domain, with the rest looked up from reference TRBV5-1 and TRBJ2-7, is KAGVTQTPRYLIKTRGQQVTLSCSPISGHRSVSWYQQTPGQGLQFLFEYFSETQRNKGNFPGRFSGRQFSNSRSEMNVSTLELGDSALYLCASSLGAGNLLEQYFGPGTRLTVT.

The gene calls are TRBV6-6 and TRBJ1-4, with 8 bases identical to TRBD1. Trimming removed 6 bases from V and 6 bases from J; junction bases left unmatched: 9. The germline gives CDR1 MNHNY, CDR2 SVGAGI (reference sequence). CDR3 size: 15 residues. The CDR3 loop is CASRRSGGMDEKLFF. CDR3 sequence (DNA): TGTGCCAGCAGAAGATCAGGGGGCATGGATGAAAAACTGTTTTTT.

The sample holds one count of this clone. V is TRBV11-3 and J is TRBJ2-1; tentative D call: TRBD2 (6 bases). The germline V gene encodes CDR1 SGHNT and CDR2 YENEEA. The CDR3 is made up of 13 amino acids. V lost 4 bases and J lost 10, with 14 bases in between. The CDR3 loop reads CASSSETRNEQFF. As DNA, the CDR3 is TGTGCCAGCAGCTCCGAGACTAGAAACGAGCAGTTCTTC.

The CDR3: CASSLVSIRGNEQFF. Written as DNA, the CDR3 is TGTGCCAGCAGCTTAGTTTCCATTCGGGGCAATGAGCAGTTCTTC. The chain links TRBV11-1 to TRBJ2-1, with D perhaps matching TRBD2 (5 bases). CDR3 length: 15 amino acids. Germline V gene data show CDR1 as SGHAT and CDR2 as FQDESV (reference sequence). Trimming took off 1 base at V and 6 bases at J, with 13 bases between the two ends.

This clone was found once. The chain joins TRBV6-5 to TRBJ1-6; 10 bases match TRBD1. There are 16 residues in the CDR3. Germline V gives CDR1 MNHEY, CDR2 SVGAGI. J lost 7 bases, V lost 0 bases, and 3 bases had no gene match. CDR3 amino acids: CASSYSRTGGNSPLHF. DNA for the CDR3: TGTGCCAGCAGTTACTCCCGGACAGGGGGGAATTCACCCCTCCACTTT.

This clone came up a few times. The chain recombines TRBV7-9 with TRBJ1-1; D is unresolved. Germline CDR1 and CDR2: SEHNR and FQNEAQ (reference sequence). V lost 3 bases to trimming and J lost 6 bases, with 8 bases between them. The CDR3 consists of 12 residues. CDR3 in amino acids: CASSFQFAEAFF. CDR3 sequence (DNA): TGTGCCAGCAGCTTTCAATTTGCTGAAGCTTTCTTT.

The rearrangement uses TRBV7-9 and TRBJ1-4; D is unclear. The CDR3 covers 16 residues. Trimming shortened V by 3 bases and J by 6 bases, and 17 bases separated the two germline ends. Germline values: CDR1 SEHNR, CDR2 FQNEAQ (reference sequence). The CDR3 loop reads CASSFRPRRFDEKLFF. CDR3 nucleotides: TGTGCCAGCAGCTTTAGACCTCGGAGGTTTGATGAAAAACTGTTTTTT.

V gene TRBV27 combines with J gene TRBJ2-3; no firm D call. Germline-derived CDR1 and CDR2 are MNHEY and SMNVEV (reference sequence). This CDR3 spans 16 amino acids. V lost 3 bases and J lost 0, with 13 bases in between. The CDR3, as DNA: TGTGCCAGCAGTTTGCGCCCCGGAGAAAGCACAGATACGCAGTATTTT. This encodes CASSLRPGESTDTQYF.

This chain links TRBV12-3 or TRBV12-4 with TRBJ2-7; D perhaps matches TRBD2 (5 bases). The CDR3 spans 11 residues. Trimming cost V 6 bases and J 5 bases, with 8 bases left between them. The CDR3 sequence: CASSRGNEQYF. The CDR3 DNA is TGTGCCAGCAGCCGGGGAAACGAGCAGTACTTC.

The rearrangement joins TRBV24-1 to TRBJ1-5; TRBD1 matches 9 bases. CDR1 and CDR2 (germline): KGHDR, SFDVKD. The CDR3 spans 17 residues. The junction had 8 bases not matched to a gene; V was cut back by 3 bases and J by 3 bases. The CDR3 DNA follows: TGTGCCACCAGTGATCCGGGACAGGGTTCGATCAATCAGCCCCAGCATTTT. This codes for CATSDPGQGSINQPQHF.

The genes are TRBV7-9 and TRBJ1-1; weak D call: TRBD1 (5 bases). This CDR3 contains 14 residues. Germline assignment: CDR1 SEHNR and CDR2 FQNEAQ (reference sequence). V was trimmed by 5 bases and J by 5 bases, leaving 15 bases between them. In nucleotides, the CDR3 is TGTGCCAGCAGCCTTCCGGGGGGTAATACTGAAGCTTTCTTT. Its protein product is CASSLPGGNTEAFF.

The gene calls are TRBV5-4 and TRBJ1-1, with a tentative D call TRBD1 (6 bases). CDR1 and CDR2 from the germline V gene are SGHNT and YYREEE (reference sequence). The CDR3 sequence is 14 residues long. Trimming left V 1 base short and J 0 bases short, with 7 bases between. DNA of the CDR3: TGTGCCAGCAGCTTGCAGGGGATGAACACTGAAGCTTTCTTT. Translation gives CASSLQGMNTEAFF.

This sequence joins TRBV6-5 and TRBJ2-7; D might be TRBD1 (6 bases). Trimming took 0 bases from V and 3 from J, leaving 9 bases between them. Germline lookup yields CDR1 MNHEY and CDR2 SVGAGI. The CDR3 totals 14 residues. The CDR3 spells CASSYSWTDYEQYF. The CDR3 DNA sequence: TGTGCCAGCAGTTACTCGTGGACAGACTACGAGCAGTACTTC.

The chain is built from TRBV30 and TRBJ1-6, with a tentative D call TRBD1 (6 bases). Germline CDR1 and CDR2: GTSNPN and SVGIG (reference sequence). This CDR3 region has 14 residues. V was cut by 4 bases and J by 9 bases, with 16 bases left in between. The DNA for the CDR3 is TGTGCCTGGACCAAAGACAGGAGGAGTTCACCCCTCCACTTT. Amino acid sequence: CAWTKDRRSSPLHF.